This T cell receptor (beta chain) is drawn from a study of T cell responses to AZD1222 COVID-19 vaccine. The study's findings and limits: Spike as a whole was targeted by vaccine-associated CD4 TCRs, dominant at 160-218 and 743-854.

The assay was immunoSEQ multiplex PCR, and TCRdb's table has in-frame clones only and misses some. Here the sample spans 150,000 or so clones, 85% to 95% being singletons. This clone was counted a single time. Its matching antigen is unknown. CDR1 is KGHSH, CDR2 LQKENI, per germline. The CDR3 is 14 amino acids. V lost 2 bases to trimming and J lost 4 bases, with 9 bases between them. The chain employs TRBV18 and TRBJ1-5, with a weak D call TRBD1 (6 bases). Sample: peripheral blood, taken on day 0 of AZD1222 vaccination. This sequence originates from an adult in good health. This CDR3 reads CASSPRQANQPQHF. The CDR3 nucleotides are TGTGCCAGCTCACCAAGACAGGCAAATCAGCCCCAGCATTTT.